Detailed here is one TCR beta chain. V lost 8 bases and J 5 bases, leaving 13 bases between the germline ends. The CDR3 consists of 12 residues. CDR1 and CDR2 (germline): SEHNR, FQNEAQ (reference sequence). The sample is drawn from a study of blood T cell repertoires in COVID-19. Looking at the study overall: In each case, the material was cDNA or gDNA derived from T cells, B-cell-depleted T cells, or PBMCs.

How the authors handled the data: The authors estimated nucleated cell counts from reference gene primer amplification. Generated by immunoSEQ multiplex PCR, the TCRdb table keeps only in-frame clones and is missing some. That table supplies the V and J calls and clone size; D and trimming were determined from the DNA. The data hold about 200,000 clones, with about 80% observed a single time. This chain links TRBV7-9 with TRBJ2-7; D possibly corresponds to TRBD1 (5 bases). Sequenced input: peripheral blood. The TCR originated in a human donor with acute or convalescent COVID-19. The donor label of this sample is uncertain. The CDR3 reads CASSRQTNEQYF. The CDR3 coding sequence is TGTGCCAGCTCCCGACAGACAAACGAGCAGTACTTC. The complete variable domain, with remaining parts taken from reference TRBV7-9 and TRBJ2-7, reads DTGVSQNPRHKITKRGQNVTFRCDPISEHNRLYWYRQTLGQGPEFLTYFQNEAQLEKSRLLSDRFSAERPKGSFSTLEIQRTEQGDSAMYLCASSRQTNEQYFGPGTRLTVT.